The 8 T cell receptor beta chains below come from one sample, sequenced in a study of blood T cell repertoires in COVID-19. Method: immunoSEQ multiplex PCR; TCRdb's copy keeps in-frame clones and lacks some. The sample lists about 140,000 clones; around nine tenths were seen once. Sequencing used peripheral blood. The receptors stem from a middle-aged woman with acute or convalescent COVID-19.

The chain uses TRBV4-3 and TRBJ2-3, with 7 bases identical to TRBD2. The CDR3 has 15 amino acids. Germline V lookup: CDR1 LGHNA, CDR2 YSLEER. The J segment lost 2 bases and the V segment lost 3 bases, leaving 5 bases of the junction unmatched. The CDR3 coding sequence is TGCGCCAGCAGCCACGGGACTATGGTCACAGATACGCAGTATTTT. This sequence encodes CASSHGTMVTDTQYF.

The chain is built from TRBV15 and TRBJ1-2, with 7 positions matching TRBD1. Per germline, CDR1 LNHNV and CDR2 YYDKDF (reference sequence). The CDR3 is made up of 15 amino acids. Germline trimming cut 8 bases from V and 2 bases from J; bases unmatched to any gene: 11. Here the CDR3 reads CATAGRQGGNYGYTF. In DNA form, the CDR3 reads TGTGCCACCGCGGGGCGACAGGGTGGGAACTATGGCTACACCTTC.

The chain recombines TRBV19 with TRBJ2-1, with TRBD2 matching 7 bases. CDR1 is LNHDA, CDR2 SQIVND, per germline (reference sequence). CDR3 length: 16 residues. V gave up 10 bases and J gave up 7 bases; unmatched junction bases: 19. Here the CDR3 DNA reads TGTGCCACCCTGTGGGGGACTACCCCTGGTAGGAATGAGCAGTTCTTC. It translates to CATLWGTTPGRNEQFF.

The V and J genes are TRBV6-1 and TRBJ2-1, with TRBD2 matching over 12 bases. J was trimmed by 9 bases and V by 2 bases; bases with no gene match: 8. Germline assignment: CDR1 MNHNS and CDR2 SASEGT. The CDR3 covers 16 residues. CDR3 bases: TGTGCCAGCAGTGAAAACCTAGCGGGGGGGTATCGTGAGCAGTTCTTC. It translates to CASSENLAGGYREQFF.

CDR3 region: CASSHFRTANTEAFF. The CDR3 DNA follows: TGTGCCAGCAGCCACTTTAGGACAGCGAACACTGAAGCTTTCTTT. This chain joins TRBV3-1 (or the pseudogene TRBV3-2) and TRBJ1-1, with D possibly matching TRBD1 (6 bases). Germline CDR1 LGHDT, CDR2 YNNKEL (reference sequence). The V end was cut by 3 bases, the J end by 1 base, with 12 bases between. The CDR3 is made up of 15 amino acids.

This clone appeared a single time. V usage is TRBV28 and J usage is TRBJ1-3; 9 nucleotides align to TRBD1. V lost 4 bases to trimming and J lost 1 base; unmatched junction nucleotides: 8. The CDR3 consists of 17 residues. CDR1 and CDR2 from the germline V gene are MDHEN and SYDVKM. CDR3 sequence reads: CASSSRPGQGSGNTIYF. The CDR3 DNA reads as TGTGCCAGCAGTTCGCGACCGGGACAGGGATCTGGAAACACCATATATTTT.

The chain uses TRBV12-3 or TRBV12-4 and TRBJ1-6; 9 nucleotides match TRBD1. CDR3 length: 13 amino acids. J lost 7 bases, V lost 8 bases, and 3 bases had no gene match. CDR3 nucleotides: TGTGCCAGCTCGGGACAGGGAAATTCACCCCTCCACTTT. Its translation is CASSGQGNSPLHF.

CDR3 amino acids: CASSLLRDSYNEQFF. CDR3 DNA sequence: TGTGCCAGCAGCTTACTCCGGGACTCCTACAATGAGCAGTTCTTC. This chain connects TRBV7-2 to TRBJ2-1, with a weak D call TRBD2 (5 bases). Germline V gene sequence: CDR1 SGHTA, CDR2 FQGNSA. Between the trimmed V and J ends, which lost 2 bases and 0 bases, there was a span of 8 bases. CDR3 length: 15 residues.